The clone carrying this T cell receptor (beta chain) came up once. The sample comes from a study of blood T cell repertoires in COVID-19. About the study: Acute-phase and convalescent COVID-19 samples originated in the United States, Italy and Spain. Sources were T cells, B-cell-depleted T cells, or PBMCs; the material itself was cDNA or gDNA.

This table comes from immunoSEQ multiplex PCR, and its TCRdb copy is limited to in-frame clones, with some not included. The sample carries 98,000 or so clones, 75% to 90% recorded once. The CDR3 length is 18 residues. Trimming removed 1 base from V and 8 bases from J; junction bases left unmatched: 18. Germline assignment: CDR1 SGHDT and CDR2 YYEEEE. The sample was peripheral blood. This chain links TRBV5-6 with TRBJ1-2, with 9 nucleotides matching TRBD1. This sequence was found in a man aged 55 to 70 with acute or convalescent COVID-19. CDR3 coding DNA: TGTGCCAGCAGCTTGCCGGGACAGGGAAGGGGTCGGCACTCGGGCTACACCTTC. Residues: CASSLPGQGRGRHSGYTF.